In its sample, the clone carrying this TCR beta chain was seen a few times. The CDR3 consists of 13 residues. From germline, CDR1 is MNHEY and CDR2 SVGAGI. Trimming took off 7 bases at V and 8 bases at J, with 17 bases between the two ends. The entry originates in a study of shared clonotypes between healthy human individuals. TCRdb's copy holds only in-frame clones and misses some; the assay was immunoSEQ multiplex PCR. The table includes 730,000 or so clones, approximately 79% detected once. This TCR was recovered from a woman in her twenties or thirties in good health. The sample comprised memory CD4+ T cells sorted from blood. Indicated subset: CD45RA-negative fraction. The chain employs TRBV6-5 and TRBJ1-1, with D uncertain. CDR3 DNA: TGTGCCAGCAATAGACCGGACGGAAGAGAAGCTTTCTTT. Translated: CASNRPDGREAFF.